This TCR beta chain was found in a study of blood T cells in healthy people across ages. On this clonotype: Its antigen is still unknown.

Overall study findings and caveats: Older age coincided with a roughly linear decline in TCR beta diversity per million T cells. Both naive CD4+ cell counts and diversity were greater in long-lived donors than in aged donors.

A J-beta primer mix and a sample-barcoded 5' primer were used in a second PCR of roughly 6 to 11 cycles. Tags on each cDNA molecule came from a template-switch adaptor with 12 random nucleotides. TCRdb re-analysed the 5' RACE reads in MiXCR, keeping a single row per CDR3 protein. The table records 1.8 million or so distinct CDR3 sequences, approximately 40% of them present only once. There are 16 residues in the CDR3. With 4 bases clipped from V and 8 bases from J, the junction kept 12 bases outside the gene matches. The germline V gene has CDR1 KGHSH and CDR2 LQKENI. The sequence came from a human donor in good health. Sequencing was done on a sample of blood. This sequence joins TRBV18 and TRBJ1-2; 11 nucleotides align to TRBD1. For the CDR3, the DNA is TGTGCCAGCTCACTGCAGGCTCGGACAGGGGGCTTCGGCTACACCTTC. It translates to CASSLQARTGGFGYTF.